The 9 T cell receptor beta chains below come from one sample, sequenced in a study of blood T cell repertoires in COVID-19. Sequenced by immunoSEQ multiplex PCR; TCRdb stores in-frame clones only, minus some. The data show over 120,000 clones, 75% to 90% seen once. Material for sequencing was peripheral blood. These receptors all come from a human donor in a cohort sampled during active COVID-19.

The rearrangement joins TRBV2 to TRBJ2-1; D might be TRBD2 (6 bases). Germline lookup yields CDR1 SNHLY and CDR2 FYNNEI. The CDR3 totals 12 residues. Trimming pared 6 bases from V and 13 bases from J, leaving 16 bases between. In DNA, the CDR3 is TGTGCCAGCAGCGACACTAGCTTAGCCCAGTTCTTC. Encoded protein: CASSDTSLAQFF.

The J gene is TRBJ2-3, the V gene TRBV27, with D possibly matching TRBD2 (5 bases). CDR1 and CDR2 from the germline V gene are MNHEY and SMNVEV (reference sequence). The CDR3 is made up of 14 amino acids. Trimming took 5 bases from V and 6 from J, leaving 15 bases between them. CDR3 residues: CASSPQRMDDTQYF. The CDR3 DNA reads TGTGCCAGCAGTCCCCAGCGGATGGACGATACGCAGTATTTT.

The chain uses TRBV19 and TRBJ1-5; D might be TRBD1 (6 bases). Germline V gives CDR1 LNHDA, CDR2 SQIVND (reference sequence). The CDR3 has 15 residues. V was pared by 0 bases and J by 7 bases, with 13 bases between. CDR3 nucleotides: TGTGCCAGTAGTATAGACCAGGGGATAGGACAGCCCCAGCATTTT. Its translation: CASSIDQGIGQPQHF.

This clone was detected only once. This chain links TRBV5-1 with TRBJ2-3, with 9 bases lining up with TRBD1. The ends lost 0 bases at V and 4 bases at J; junction bases unmatched: 6. CDR1 is SGHRS, CDR2 YFSETQ, per germline. The CDR3 loop spans 16 amino acids. CDR3 residues: CASSLDGTGNADTQYF. The CDR3, as DNA: TGCGCCAGCAGCTTGGATGGGACAGGGAACGCAGATACGCAGTATTTT.

As for this clone: Other DNA sequences from this sample encode an identical CDR3 as well. The chain uses TRBV9 and TRBJ2-2; 8 nucleotides agree with TRBD2. V lost 4 bases, J lost 3 bases, and 8 bases stayed unmatched. The CDR3 length is 16 residues. The germline CDR1 and CDR2 sequences are SGDLS and YYNGEE. CDR3 protein: CASSPRGGPHTGELFF. The CDR3 nucleotides are TGTGCCAGCAGCCCCCGGGGGGGGCCACACACCGGGGAGCTGTTTTTT.

The chain carries TRBV2 and TRBJ2-3; TRBD2 matches 7 bases. CDR1 is SNHLY and CDR2 is FYNNEI in the germline V gene. The length of the CDR3 is 14 residues. V lost 6 bases, J lost 0 bases, and 3 bases stayed unmatched. CDR3 protein: CASSRLASTDTQYF. CDR3 DNA: TGTGCCAGCAGCCGACTAGCCAGCACAGATACGCAGTATTTT.

The chain carries TRBV19 and TRBJ1-5, with D tentatively TRBD1 (6 bases). Germline CDR1 LNHDA, CDR2 SQIVND (reference sequence). This CDR3 region has 15 residues. Trimming took 5 bases from V and 4 from J, leaving 15 bases between them. CDR3 sequence: CASSFTGFGNQPQHF. The CDR3 DNA is TGTGCCAGTAGTTTTACAGGGTTCGGGAATCAGCCCCAGCATTTT.

V and J are TRBV7-3 and TRBJ2-3; 9 bases map to TRBD1. This CDR3 has 17 residues. Germline V gene data show CDR1 as SGHTA and CDR2 as FQGTGA. The junction had 7 bases not matched to a gene; V was cut back by 2 bases and J by 1 base. The DNA for the CDR3 is TGTGCCAGCAGCTTAGTGCCGGGACAGGGCGGCACAGATACGCAGTATTTT. Protein product: CASSLVPGQGGTDTQYF.

The gene calls are TRBV7-2 and TRBJ2-1; 8 nucleotides match TRBD2. The V and J ends lost 1 base and 4 bases, in that order; junction bases with no gene match: 3. This CDR3 is 15 amino acids long. CDR1 SGHTA and CDR2 FQGNSA come from the germline V gene. The CDR3 DNA reads TGTGCCAGCAGCTTAGGGGGACTAGAATACAATGAGCAGTTCTTC. It yields the protein CASSLGGLEYNEQFF.